Listed below are T cell receptor beta chains from one sample, sequenced in a study of response to subunit inactivated influenza vaccine. MiXCR was run by TCRdb on the RT-PCR reads, yielding one entry per CDR3 protein. The sample carries 450,000 to 500,000 distinct CDR3 sequences, approximately 11% recorded once. Source: PBMCs from blood, taken 40 to 50 days after vaccination. All receptors derive from a middle-aged man who received an inactivated influenza vaccine. The CDR3 runs from the conserved cysteine through the conserved F or W. Fields, in order: CDR3 length, V gene, J gene, CDR3 protein.

15	TRBV7-9	TRBJ2-5	CASSLGSYQWETQYF
14	TRBV5-1	TRBJ2-5	CASSNPVLEETQYF
12	TRBV7-9	TRBJ2-5	CASSFERETQYF
15	TRBV7-2	TRBJ1-6	CASSPHLGRGSPLHF
13	TRBV12-3/TRBV12-4	TRBJ1-2	CASSLESAYGYTF
14	TRBV5-1	TRBJ2-1	CASSLRFLSNEQFF
17	TRBV6-5	TRBJ2-6	CASSYFKGGSGANVLTF
18	TRBV29-1	TRBJ2-5	CSVEAPMGQGDPQETQYF
13	TRBV29-1	TRBJ2-7	CSAARGPYAEQYF
14	TRBV7-2	TRBJ2-1	CASSLGLLDREQFF
14	TRBV20-1	TRBJ1-5	CSASMYSNNQPQHF
18	TRBV11-1	TRBJ2-3	CASSHPATLAGGPDTQYF
17	TRBV11-2	TRBJ2-4	CASSSPRGTLAKNIQYF
18	TRBV6-5	TRBJ1-1	CASSYSFAAARLGTEAFF
14	TRBV9	TRBJ2-2	CASSVGRNTGELFF
15	TRBV4-1	TRBJ2-1	CASSQYGLAANEQFF
16	TRBV15	TRBJ2-5	CATSRDSRQGGETQYF